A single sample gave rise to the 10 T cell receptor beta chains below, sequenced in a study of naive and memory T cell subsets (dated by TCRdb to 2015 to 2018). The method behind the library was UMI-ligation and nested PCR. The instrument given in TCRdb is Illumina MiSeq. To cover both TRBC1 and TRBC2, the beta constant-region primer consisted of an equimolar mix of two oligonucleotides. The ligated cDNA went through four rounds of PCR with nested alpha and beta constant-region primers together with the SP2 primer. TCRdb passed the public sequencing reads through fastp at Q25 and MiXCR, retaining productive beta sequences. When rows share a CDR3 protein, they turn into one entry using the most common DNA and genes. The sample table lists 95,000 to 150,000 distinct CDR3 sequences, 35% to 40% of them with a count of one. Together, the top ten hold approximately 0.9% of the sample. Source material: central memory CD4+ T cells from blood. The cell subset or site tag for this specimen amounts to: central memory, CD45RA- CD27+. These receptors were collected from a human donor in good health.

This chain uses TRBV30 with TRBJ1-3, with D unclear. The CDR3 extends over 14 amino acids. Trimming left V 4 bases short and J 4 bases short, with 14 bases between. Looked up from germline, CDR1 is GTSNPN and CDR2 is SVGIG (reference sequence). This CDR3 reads CAWIRHLSGNTIYF. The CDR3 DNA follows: TGTGCCTGGATTCGGCACCTCTCAGGAAACACCATATATTTT.

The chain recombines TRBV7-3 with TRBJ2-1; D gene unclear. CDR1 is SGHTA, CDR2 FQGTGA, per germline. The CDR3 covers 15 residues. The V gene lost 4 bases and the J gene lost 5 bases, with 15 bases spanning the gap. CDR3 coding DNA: TGTGCCAGCAGCTGGTTTGGGAACAGAGACAATGAGCAGTTCTTC. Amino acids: CASSWFGNRDNEQFF.

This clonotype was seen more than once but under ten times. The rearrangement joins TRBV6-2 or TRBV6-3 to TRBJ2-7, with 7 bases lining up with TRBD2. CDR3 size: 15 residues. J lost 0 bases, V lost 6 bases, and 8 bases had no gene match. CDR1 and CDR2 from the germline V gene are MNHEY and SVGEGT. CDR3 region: CASRRVLAVSYEQYF. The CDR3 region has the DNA TGTGCCAGCAGAAGAGTCCTAGCGGTCTCCTACGAGCAGTACTTC.

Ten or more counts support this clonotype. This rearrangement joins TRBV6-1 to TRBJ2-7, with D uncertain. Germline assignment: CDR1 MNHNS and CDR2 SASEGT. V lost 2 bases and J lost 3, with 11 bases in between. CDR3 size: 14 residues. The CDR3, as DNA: TGTGCCAGCAGTGAAAGGTGGGATAGCTACGAGCAGTACTTC. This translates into CASSERWDSYEQYF.

As DNA, the CDR3 is TGTGCCAGCAGTACGTCCGAATTGATAGCGGTGCACGAGCAGTACTTC. Its protein product is CASSTSELIAVHEQYF. This sequence joins TRBV28 and TRBJ2-7, with a tentative D call TRBD2 (6 bases). Trimming removed 5 bases from V and 5 bases from J, with 22 bases in between. The CDR3 has 16 amino acids. Looked up from germline, CDR1 is MDHEN and CDR2 is SYDVKM. The full variable domain, in which reference TRBV28 and TRBJ2-7 provide the parts outside the CDR3, is DVKVTQSSRYLVKRTGEKVFLECVQDMDHENMFWYRQDPGLGLRLIYFSYDVKMKEKGDIPEGYSVSREKKERFSLILESASTNQTSMYLCASSTSELIAVHEQYFGPGTRLTVT.

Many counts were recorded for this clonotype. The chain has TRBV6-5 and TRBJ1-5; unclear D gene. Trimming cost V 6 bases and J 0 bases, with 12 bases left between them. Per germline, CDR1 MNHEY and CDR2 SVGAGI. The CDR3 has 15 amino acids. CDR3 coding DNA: TGTGCCAGCAGACTAAGGGAATATAGCAATCAGCCCCAGCATTTT. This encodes CASRLREYSNQPQHF.

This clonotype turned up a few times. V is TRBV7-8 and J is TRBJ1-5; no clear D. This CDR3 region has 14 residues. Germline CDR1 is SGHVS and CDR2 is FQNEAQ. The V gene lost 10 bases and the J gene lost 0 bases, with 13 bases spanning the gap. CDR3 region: CATSLQDSNQPQHF. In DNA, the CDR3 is TGTGCCACCTCTCTCCAGGATAGCAATCAGCCCCAGCATTTT.

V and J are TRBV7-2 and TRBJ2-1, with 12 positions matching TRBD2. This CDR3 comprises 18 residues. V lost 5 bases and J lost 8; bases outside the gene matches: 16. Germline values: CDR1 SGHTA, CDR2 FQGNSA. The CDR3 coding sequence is TGTGCCAGCAGCCGTAAACTCAAACTAGCGGGAGGTGTCGATGAGCAGTTCTTC. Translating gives CASSRKLKLAGGVDEQFF. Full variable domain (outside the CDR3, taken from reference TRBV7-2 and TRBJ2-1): GAGVSQSPSNKVTEKGKDVELRCDPISGHTALYWYRQSLGQGLEFLIYFQGNSAPDKSGLPSDRFSAERTGGSVSTLTIQRTQQEDSAVYLCASSRKLKLAGGVDEQFFGPGTRLTVL.

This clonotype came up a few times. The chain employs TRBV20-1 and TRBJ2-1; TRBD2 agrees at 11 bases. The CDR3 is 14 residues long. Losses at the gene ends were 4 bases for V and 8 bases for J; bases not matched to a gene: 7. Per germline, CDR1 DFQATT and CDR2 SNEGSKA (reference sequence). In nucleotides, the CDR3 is TGCAGTGCTAAGGCTAGCGGGAGGAGGGATGAGCAGTTCTTC. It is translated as CSAKASGRRDEQFF.

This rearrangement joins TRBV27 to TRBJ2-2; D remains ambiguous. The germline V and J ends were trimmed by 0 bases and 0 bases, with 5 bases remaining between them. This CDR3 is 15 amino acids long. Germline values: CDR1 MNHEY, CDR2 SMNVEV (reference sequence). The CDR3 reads CASSLSLTNTGELFF. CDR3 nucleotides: TGTGCCAGCAGTTTATCCCTGACGAACACCGGGGAGCTGTTTTTT.